This entry features one T cell receptor (beta chain) sequence. The data were taken from a study of blood T cell repertoires in COVID-19. Whole-study context: Sample material is recorded as cDNA or gDNA derived from T cells, B-cell-depleted T cells, or PBMCs.

The V gene's germline CDR1 is MGHRA and CDR2 YSYEKL. V lost 1 base to trimming and J lost 4 bases, with 11 bases between them. This CDR3 spans 15 amino acids. Assay used: immunoSEQ multiplex PCR; TCRdb lists only in-frame clones, some missing. Of 150,000 to 200,000 clones listed, approximately 87% were seen once; the top ten hold over 9.5%. The rearrangement uses TRBV4-1 and TRBJ2-1, with D possibly TRBD2 on 6 matching bases. The receptor was isolated from a woman in her sixties or seventies with COVID-19, enrolled during active disease. Sequenced sample: peripheral blood. CDR3 region: CASSQVGGNYNEQFF. The CDR3 nucleotides are TGCGCCAGCAGCCAAGTCGGAGGGAATTACAATGAGCAGTTCTTC.